The 15 T cell receptor beta chains listed next were all sequenced from one sample in a study of shared clonotypes between healthy human individuals. The method was immunoSEQ multiplex PCR; TCRdb's version includes in-frame clones alone and lacks a portion of them. The sample holds a few million clones, 85% to 95% seen once. The sequenced sample consisted of naive CD4+ T cells from PBMCs. Subset of the sample: CD45RA+ positively selected. The source is a young man in good health. Some clones in this sample may be carry-over from other donors' samples.

J is TRBJ2-7 and V is TRBV20-1, with TRBD1 as a possible D gene (5 bases). This CDR3 is 11 amino acids long. Germline CDR1 DFQATT, CDR2 SNEGSKA (reference sequence). The chain's CDR3 is CKAQATYEQYF. Here the CDR3 DNA reads TGCAAGGCACAGGCAACCTACGAGCAGTACTTC.

The chain uses TRBV5-1 and TRBJ2-3; a possible D gene is TRBD2 (6 bases). CDR1 and CDR2 from the germline V gene are SGHRS and YFSETQ. V was cut by 0 bases and J by 15 bases, with 17 bases left in between. The CDR3 length is 13 residues. As DNA, the CDR3 is TGCGCCAGCAGCTTGGCGGGTAGCGGAGGCTGTTATTTT. The encoded protein is CASSLAGSGGCYF.

In nucleotides, the CDR3 is TGTGCCACCACTCGGGCAGGGGGTAGCACAGATACGCAGTATTTT. Protein: CATTRAGGSTDTQYF. This chain joins TRBV19 and TRBJ2-3, with 7 nucleotides matching TRBD1. CDR1 is LNHDA and CDR2 is SQIVND in the germline V gene (reference sequence). This CDR3 is 15 amino acids long. Trimming at V came to 10 bases and at J to 0 bases, leaving 10 bases not matched to a gene.

The chain combines TRBV7-9 with TRBJ2-1; TRBD1 matches 8 bases. Looked up from germline, CDR1 is SEHNR and CDR2 is FQNEAQ (reference sequence). The CDR3 runs to 15 residues. V shed 4 bases, J shed 6 bases, and the junction held 8 bases outside the gene matches. The CDR3, as DNA: TGTGCCAGCAGCTCTGACAGGGGTGTGGGCAATGAGCAGTTCTTC. It codes for CASSSDRGVGNEQFF.

The chain joins TRBV12-5 to TRBJ2-7, with a tentative D call TRBD1 (7 bases). This CDR3 contains 13 residues. Germline V gene sequence: CDR1 LGHNT, CDR2 FRNRAP. V gave up 2 bases and J gave up 3 bases, with 8 bases separating them. The CDR3 coding sequence is TGTGCTAGTGGTTTGCAGGGGGGCTACGAGCAGTACTTC. Translated: CASGLQGGYEQYF.

This rearrangement joins TRBV5-6 to TRBJ1-2; D is unclear. CDR1 is SGHDT, CDR2 YYEEEE, per germline. The V and J ends lost 4 bases and 5 bases respectively, with 18 bases between them. The CDR3 is made up of 15 amino acids. CDR3 coding DNA: TGTGCCAGCAGCATACGGACGGTTTACACTTATGGCTACACCTTC. This codes for CASSIRTVYTYGYTF.

In DNA, the CDR3 is TGTGCCAGCTCACCACCGCGAGGGGACATAGCCAAAAACATTCAGTACTTC. Protein sequence: CASSPPRGDIAKNIQYF. This chain links TRBV18 with TRBJ2-4; D is possibly TRBD1 (6 bases). Germline V gene lookup returns CDR1 KGHSH and CDR2 LQKENI. The length of the CDR3 is 17 residues. Deletions cut 0 bases from V and 0 bases from J, with 12 bases between.

This clone was counted a single time. The J gene is TRBJ1-1, the V gene TRBV28; D ambiguous. Germline V gives CDR1 MDHEN, CDR2 SYDVKM. V was cut by 6 bases and J by 4 bases, with 12 bases left in between. The CDR3 is 13 residues long. CDR3 DNA sequence: TGTGCCAGCAGACTGTCGGGTGGCACTGAAGCTTTCTTT. It encodes CASRLSGGTEAFF.

V is TRBV5-1 and J is TRBJ2-7; D remains ambiguous. Germline loops: CDR1 SGHRS, CDR2 YFSETQ. V was clipped by 0 bases and J by 7 bases, with 11 bases between them. The CDR3 length is 13 residues. The CDR3 is CASSLGTRFEQYF. The CDR3 nucleotides read TGCGCCAGCAGCTTGGGTACCCGGTTTGAGCAGTACTTC.

This chain links TRBV27 with TRBJ1-2, with a tentative D call TRBD1 (6 bases). This CDR3 region has 15 residues. Germline CDR1 MNHEY, CDR2 SMNVEV (reference sequence). V was trimmed by 3 bases and J by 6 bases, leaving 17 bases between them. CDR3 DNA sequence: TGTGCCAGCAGTTTGTTAGGGGCGCAGGGGAATGGCTACACCTTC. Its translation: CASSLLGAQGNGYTF.

About this clone: This same CDR3 is encoded by further DNA sequences in the sample. V usage is TRBV7-2 and J usage is TRBJ2-1, with D unresolved. Germline V gene data show CDR1 as SGHTA and CDR2 as FQGNSA. CDR3 length: 13 amino acids. V lost 1 base and J lost 5, with 6 bases in between. CDR3 nucleotide sequence: TGTGCCAGCAGCTTAGGTCGGCACAATGAGCAGTTCTTC. Amino acid sequence: CASSLGRHNEQFF. The whole variable domain, filled in from reference TRBV7-2 and TRBJ2-1, reads GAGVSQSPSNKVTEKGKDVELRCDPISGHTALYWYRQSLGQGLEFLIYFQGNSAPDKSGLPSDRFSAERTGGSVSTLTIQRTQQEDSAVYLCASSLGRHNEQFFGPGTRLTVL.

The chain employs TRBV7-8 and TRBJ1-1; unclear D gene. Germline loops: CDR1 SGHVS, CDR2 FQNEAQ. The CDR3 has 18 residues. V was shortened by 8 bases and J by 4 bases, with 29 bases between the two germline ends. CDR3 sequence (DNA): TGTGCCAGCGGAGCAATAGGCATACTAACCACGGTTGGCACTGAAGCTTTCTTT. Its translation is CASGAIGILTTVGTEAFF.

This chain links TRBV28 with TRBJ2-7, with 9 bases identical to TRBD1. Trimming at V came to 5 bases and at J to 6 bases, leaving 8 bases not matched to a gene. The CDR3 length is 14 residues. Germline V gene data show CDR1 as MDHEN and CDR2 as SYDVKM. The DNA for the CDR3 is TGTGCCAGCAGTACGGGACAGGGTGAAGGCGAGCAGTACTTC. This gives the protein CASSTGQGEGEQYF.

With respect to this clone: Additional DNA sequences in this sample encode the identical CDR3. The rearrangement uses TRBV7-8 and TRBJ1-5, with no clear D. This CDR3 region has 13 residues. Trimming took 5 bases from V and 1 from J, leaving 6 bases between them. Germline lookup yields CDR1 SGHVS and CDR2 FQNEAQ. CDR3 DNA: TGTGCCAGCAGCCTGGACAGCAATCAGCCCCAGCATTTT. Translating gives CASSLDSNQPQHF.

V and J are TRBV6-1 and TRBJ1-4, with D maybe TRBD1 (5 bases). The germline V and J ends were trimmed by 2 bases and 3 bases, with 16 bases remaining between them. Germline CDR1 reads MNHNS; CDR2 reads SASEGT. There are 17 residues in the CDR3. CDR3 nucleotide sequence: TGTGCCAGCAGTGAATTGGCAGGGCTCAGGGCTAATGAAAAACTGTTTTTT. Its protein is CASSELAGLRANEKLFF.